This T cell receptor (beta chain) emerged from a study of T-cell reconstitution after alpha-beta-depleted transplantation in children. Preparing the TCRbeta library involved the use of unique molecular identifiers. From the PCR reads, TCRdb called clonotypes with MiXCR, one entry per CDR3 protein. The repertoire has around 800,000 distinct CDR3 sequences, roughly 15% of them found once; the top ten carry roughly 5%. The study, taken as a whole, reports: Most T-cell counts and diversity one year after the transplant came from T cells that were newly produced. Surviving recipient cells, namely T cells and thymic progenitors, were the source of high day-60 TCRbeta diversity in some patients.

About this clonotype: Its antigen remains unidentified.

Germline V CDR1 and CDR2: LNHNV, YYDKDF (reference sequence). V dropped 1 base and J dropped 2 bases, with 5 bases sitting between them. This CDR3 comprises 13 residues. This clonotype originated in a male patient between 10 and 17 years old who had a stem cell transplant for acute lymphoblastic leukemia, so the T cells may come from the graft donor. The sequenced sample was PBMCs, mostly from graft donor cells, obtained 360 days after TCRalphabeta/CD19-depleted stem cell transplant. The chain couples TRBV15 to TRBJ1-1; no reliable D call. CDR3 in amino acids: CATSRAPNTEAFF. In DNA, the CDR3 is TGTGCCACCAGCAGAGCGCCCAACACTGAAGCTTTCTTT.